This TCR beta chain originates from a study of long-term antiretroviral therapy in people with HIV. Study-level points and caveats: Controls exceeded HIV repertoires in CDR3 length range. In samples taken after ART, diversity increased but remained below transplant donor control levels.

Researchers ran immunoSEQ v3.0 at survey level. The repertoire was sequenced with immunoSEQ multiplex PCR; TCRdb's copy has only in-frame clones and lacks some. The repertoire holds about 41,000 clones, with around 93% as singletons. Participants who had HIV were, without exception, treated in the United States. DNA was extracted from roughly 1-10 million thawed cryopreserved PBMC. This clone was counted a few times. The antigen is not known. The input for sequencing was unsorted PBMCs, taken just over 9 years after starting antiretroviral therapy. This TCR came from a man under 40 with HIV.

CDR3 in amino acids: CASSIIPGGIEQFF. DNA of the CDR3: TGTGCCAGTAGTATAATTCCAGGGGGGATTGAGCAGTTCTTC. The chain couples TRBV19 to TRBJ2-1; TRBD1 is a possible D gene (7 bases). The CDR3 consists of 14 residues. Germline V CDR1 and CDR2: LNHDA, SQIVND (reference sequence). Trimming pared 2 bases from V and 9 bases from J, leaving 14 bases between.